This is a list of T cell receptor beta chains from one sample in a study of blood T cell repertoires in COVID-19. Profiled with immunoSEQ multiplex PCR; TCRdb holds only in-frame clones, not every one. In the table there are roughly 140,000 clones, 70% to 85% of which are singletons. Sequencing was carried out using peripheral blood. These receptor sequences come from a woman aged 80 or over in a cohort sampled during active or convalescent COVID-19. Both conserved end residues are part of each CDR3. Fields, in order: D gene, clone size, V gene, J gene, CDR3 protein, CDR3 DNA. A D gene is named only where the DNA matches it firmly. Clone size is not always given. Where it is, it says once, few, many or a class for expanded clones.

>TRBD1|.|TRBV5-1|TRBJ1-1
CASSLQTGALRTEAFF
TGCGCCAGCAGCCTCCAGACAGGGGCGCTGAGAACTGAAGCTTTCTTT
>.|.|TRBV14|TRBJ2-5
CASSQVRQQETQYF
TGTGCCAGCAGCCAAGTGAGGCAGCAAGAGACCCAGTACTTC
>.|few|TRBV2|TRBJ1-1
CASRARALNTEAFF
TGTGCCAGCCGAGCGAGGGCGTTGAACACTGAAGCTTTCTTT
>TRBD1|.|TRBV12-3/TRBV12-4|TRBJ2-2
CASSPGQGVLFF
TGTGCCAGCAGCCCGGGACAGGGAGTGCTGTTTTTT
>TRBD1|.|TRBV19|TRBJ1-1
CASSSQGGITEAFF
TGTGCCAGTAGTTCACAGGGGGGAATTACTGAAGCTTTCTTT
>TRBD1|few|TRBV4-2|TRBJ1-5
CASSLSDRGNQPQHF
TGTGCCAGCAGCCTCTCGGACAGGGGGAATCAGCCCCAGCATTTT
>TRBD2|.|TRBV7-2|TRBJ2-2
CASSTTSGGYTGELFF
TGTGCCAGCAGCACGACTAGCGGAGGATATACCGGGGAGCTGTTTTTT
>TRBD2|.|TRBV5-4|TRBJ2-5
CASSLEPAGQQETQYF
TGTGCCAGCAGCTTGGAGCCAGCGGGGCAACAAGAGACCCAGTACTTC
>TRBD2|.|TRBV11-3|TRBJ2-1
CASSARGGINEQFF
TGTGCCAGCAGCGCCCGGGGGGGCATTAATGAGCAGTTCTTC
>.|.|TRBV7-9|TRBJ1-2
CASSRTVGYGYTF
TGTGCCAGCAGCAGGACAGTTGGCTATGGCTACACCTTC
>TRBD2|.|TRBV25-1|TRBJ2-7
CASQPAGGALKQYF
TGTGCCAGCCAACCCGCGGGGGGGGCTCTCAAGCAGTACTTC
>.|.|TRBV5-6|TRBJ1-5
CASRSQYGNQPQHF
TGTGCCAGCAGATCTCAGTATGGCAATCAGCCCCAGCATTTT
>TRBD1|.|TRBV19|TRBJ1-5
CASRPGQGSNQPQHF
TGTGCCAGTAGGCCTGGACAGGGGAGCAATCAGCCCCAGCATTTT
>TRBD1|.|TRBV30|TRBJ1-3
CAWSPDRGPGNTIYF
TGTGCCTGGAGTCCCGACAGGGGGCCGGGAAACACCATATATTTT
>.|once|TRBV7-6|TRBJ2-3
CASSLAGSSTDTQYF
TGTGCCAGCAGCTTAGCCGGGTCCAGCACAGATACGCAGTATTTT